Described below is a single T cell receptor (beta chain) sequence and its context. One junction end does not reproduce the germline sequence, and a read error may be involved. This sample's treatment: oral pan-JAK inhibitor, 5-10 mg twice daily. The data were obtained in a study of CD8+ T cells in alopecia areata. At the level of the study: Scoring treated patients' severity relied on the percentage of scalp area affected.

Extraction of RNA preceded its reverse transcription into cDNA, which served as the sequencing template. Generated by immunoSEQ multiplex PCR, the TCRdb table keeps only in-frame clones and is missing some. The profile shows 180,000 or so clones, nearly 60% of them singletons. Germline CDR1 SQVTM, CDR2 ANQGSEA. The CDR3 consists of 15 residues. The source material was CD4+ T cells sorted from blood, sampled at week 24, from a patient treated with tofacitinib. This chain connects TRBV29-1 to TRBJ2-2; D might be TRBD1 (9 bases). The TCR originated in a human donor with alopecia areata. The CDR3 DNA reads as TGCAGCGTTAAAGAGCGGGGGACAGGGACCGGGGAGCTGTTTTTT. Its translation is CSVKERGTGTGELFF.